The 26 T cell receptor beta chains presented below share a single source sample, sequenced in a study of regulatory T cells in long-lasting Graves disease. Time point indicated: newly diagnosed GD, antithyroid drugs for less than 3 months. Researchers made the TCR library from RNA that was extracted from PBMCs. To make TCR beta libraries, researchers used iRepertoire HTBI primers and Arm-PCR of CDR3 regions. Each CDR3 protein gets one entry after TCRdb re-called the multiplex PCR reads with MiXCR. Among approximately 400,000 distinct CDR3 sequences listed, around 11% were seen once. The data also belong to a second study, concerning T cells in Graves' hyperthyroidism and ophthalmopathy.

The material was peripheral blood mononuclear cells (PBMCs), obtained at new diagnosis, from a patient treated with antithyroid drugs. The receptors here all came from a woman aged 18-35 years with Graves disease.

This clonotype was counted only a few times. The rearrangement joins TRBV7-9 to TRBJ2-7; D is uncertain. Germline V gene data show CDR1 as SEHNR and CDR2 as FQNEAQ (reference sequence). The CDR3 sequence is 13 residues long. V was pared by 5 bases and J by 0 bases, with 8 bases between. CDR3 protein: CASSEKSSYEQYF. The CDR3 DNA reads TGTGCCAGCAGCGAAAAAAGCTCCTACGAGCAGTACTTC.

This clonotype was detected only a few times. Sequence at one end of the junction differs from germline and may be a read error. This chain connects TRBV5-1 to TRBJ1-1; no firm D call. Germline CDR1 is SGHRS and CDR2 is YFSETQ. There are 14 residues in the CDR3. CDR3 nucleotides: TGCGCCAGCAGCTTGGAGCCAGCCCCTATCTCCCGATCCTTT. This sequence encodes CASSLEPAPISRSF.

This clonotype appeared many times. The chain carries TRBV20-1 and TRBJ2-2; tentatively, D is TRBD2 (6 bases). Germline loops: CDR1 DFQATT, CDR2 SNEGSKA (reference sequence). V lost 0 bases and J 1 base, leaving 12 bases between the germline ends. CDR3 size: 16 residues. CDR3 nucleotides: TGCAGTGCTAGAGAGGCGCGGGGAGGGAACACCGGGGAGCTGTTTTTT. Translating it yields CSAREARGGNTGELFF.

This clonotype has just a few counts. This CDR3 reads CASSVTAGPNSPLHF. The CDR3 DNA reads TGTGCCAGCAGCGTAACGGCAGGGCCTAATTCACCCCTCCACTTT. J is TRBJ1-6 and V is TRBV9; D perhaps matches TRBD1 (5 bases). CDR3 length: 15 residues. Trimming took 1 base from V and 6 from J, leaving 11 bases between them. Germline V CDR1 and CDR2: SGDLS, YYNGEE.

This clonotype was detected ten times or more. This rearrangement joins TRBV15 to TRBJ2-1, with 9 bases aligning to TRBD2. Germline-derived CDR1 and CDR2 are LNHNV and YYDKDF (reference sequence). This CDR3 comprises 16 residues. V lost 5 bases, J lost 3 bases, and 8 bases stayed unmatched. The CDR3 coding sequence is TGTGCCACCAGCCGAGGGAATAGCGGGAGCTACAATGAGCAGTTCTTC. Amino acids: CATSRGNSGSYNEQFF.

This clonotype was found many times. CDR3 region: CSAGVDGPNMGPQHF. For the CDR3, the DNA is TGCAGTGCGGGTGTTGACGGACCGAACATGGGGCCCCAGCATTTT. V usage is TRBV20-1 and J usage is TRBJ1-5; D is unresolved. V was clipped by 6 bases and J by 9 bases, with 24 bases between them. The CDR3 spans 15 residues. CDR1 and CDR2 (germline): DFQATT, SNEGSKA (reference sequence).

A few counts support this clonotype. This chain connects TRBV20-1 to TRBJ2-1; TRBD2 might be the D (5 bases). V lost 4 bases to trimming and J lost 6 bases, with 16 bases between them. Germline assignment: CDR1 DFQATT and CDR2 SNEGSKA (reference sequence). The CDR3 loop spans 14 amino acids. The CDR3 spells CSANSRTPSNEQFF. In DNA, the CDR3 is TGCAGTGCTAACTCTAGGACTCCATCCAATGAGCAGTTCTTC.

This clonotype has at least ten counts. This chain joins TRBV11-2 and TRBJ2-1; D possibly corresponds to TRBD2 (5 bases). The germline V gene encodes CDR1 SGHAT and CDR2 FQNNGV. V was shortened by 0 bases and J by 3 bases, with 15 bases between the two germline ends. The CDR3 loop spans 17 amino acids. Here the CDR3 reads CASSLDPPGVSYNEQFF. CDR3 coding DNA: TGTGCCAGCAGCTTAGATCCCCCCGGGGTAAGCTACAATGAGCAGTTCTTC.

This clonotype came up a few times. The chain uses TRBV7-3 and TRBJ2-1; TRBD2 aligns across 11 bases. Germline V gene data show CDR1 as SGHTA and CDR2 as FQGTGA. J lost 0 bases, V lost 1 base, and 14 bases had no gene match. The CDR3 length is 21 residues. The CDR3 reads CASSLMVAGLAELSSYNEQFF. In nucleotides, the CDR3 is TGTGCCAGCAGCTTAATGGTGGCGGGACTAGCGGAGTTGAGCTCCTACAATGAGCAGTTCTTC.

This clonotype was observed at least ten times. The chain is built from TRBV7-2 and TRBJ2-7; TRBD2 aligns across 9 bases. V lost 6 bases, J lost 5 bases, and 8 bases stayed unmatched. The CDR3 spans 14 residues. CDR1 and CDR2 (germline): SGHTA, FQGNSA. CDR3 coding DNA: TGTGCCAGCAGACTAACTGCGGGGGGGCACGAGCAGTACTTC. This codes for CASRLTAGGHEQYF.

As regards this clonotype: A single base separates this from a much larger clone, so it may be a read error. CDR3 protein: CASSYSRNEQYF. The DNA of the CDR3 is TGTGCCAGCAGTTACTCGAGGAATGAGCAGTACTTC. V usage is TRBV6-2 or TRBV6-3 and J usage is TRBJ2-4; D is undetermined. The germline V and J ends were trimmed by 0 bases and 13 bases, with 10 bases remaining between them. Germline lookup yields CDR1 MNHEY and CDR2 SVGEGT. The CDR3 sequence is 12 residues long.

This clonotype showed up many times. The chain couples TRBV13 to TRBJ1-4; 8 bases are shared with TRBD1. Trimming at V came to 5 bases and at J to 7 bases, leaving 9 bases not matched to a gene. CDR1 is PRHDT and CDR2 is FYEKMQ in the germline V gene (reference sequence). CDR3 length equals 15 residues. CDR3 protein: CASSPGQGGLEKLFF. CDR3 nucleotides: TGTGCCAGCAGCCCCGGACAGGGAGGTCTTGAAAAACTGTTTTTT. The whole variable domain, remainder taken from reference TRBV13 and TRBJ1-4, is AAGVIQSPRHLIKEKRETATLKCYPIPRHDTVYWYQQGPGQDPQFLISFYEKMQSDKGSIPDRFSAQQFSDYHSELNMSSLELGDSALYFCASSPGQGGLEKLFFGSGTQLSVL.

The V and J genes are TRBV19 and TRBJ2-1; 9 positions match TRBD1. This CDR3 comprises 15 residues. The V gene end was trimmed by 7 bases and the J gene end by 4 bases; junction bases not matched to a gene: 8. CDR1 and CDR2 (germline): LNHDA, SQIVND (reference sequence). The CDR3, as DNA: TGTGCCAGTACCCCCGGACAGGGGAAATACAATGAGCAGTTCTTC. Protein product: CASTPGQGKYNEQFF.

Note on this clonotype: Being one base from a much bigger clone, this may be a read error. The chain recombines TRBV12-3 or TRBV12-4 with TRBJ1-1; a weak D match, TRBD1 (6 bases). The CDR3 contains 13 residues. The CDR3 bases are TGTGCCAGCAGTTTTGTCAGGGGCACTGGAGCTTTCTTT. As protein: CASSFVRGTGAFF.

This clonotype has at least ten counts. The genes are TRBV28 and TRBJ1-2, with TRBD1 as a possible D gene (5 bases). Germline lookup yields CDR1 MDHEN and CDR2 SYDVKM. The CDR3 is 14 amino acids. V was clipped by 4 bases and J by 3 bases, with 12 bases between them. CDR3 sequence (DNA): TGTGCCAGCAGTTCGCCGCCGGGACACTATGGCTACACCTTC. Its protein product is CASSSPPGHYGYTF.

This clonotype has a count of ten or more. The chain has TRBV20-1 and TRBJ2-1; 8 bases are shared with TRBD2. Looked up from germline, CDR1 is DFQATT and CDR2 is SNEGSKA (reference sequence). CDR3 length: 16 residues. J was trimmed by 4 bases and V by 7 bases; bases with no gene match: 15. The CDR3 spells CSGTGFRLAGYNEQFF. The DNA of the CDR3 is TGCAGTGGAACGGGTTTCCGGCTAGCGGGTTACAATGAGCAGTTCTTC.

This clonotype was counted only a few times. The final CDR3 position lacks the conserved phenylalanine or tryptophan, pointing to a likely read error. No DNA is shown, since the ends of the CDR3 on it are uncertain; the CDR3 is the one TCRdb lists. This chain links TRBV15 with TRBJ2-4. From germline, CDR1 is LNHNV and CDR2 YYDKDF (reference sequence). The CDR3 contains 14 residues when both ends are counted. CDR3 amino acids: CATSRDLSASPTLL.

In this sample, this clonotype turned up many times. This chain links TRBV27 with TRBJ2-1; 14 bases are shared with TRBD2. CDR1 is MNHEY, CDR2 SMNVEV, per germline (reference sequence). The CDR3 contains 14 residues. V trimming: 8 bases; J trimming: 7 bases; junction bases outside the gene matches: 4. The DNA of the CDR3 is TGTGCCAGCGGGACTAGCGGGAGTAGAAATGAGCAGTTCTTC. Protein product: CASGTSGSRNEQFF.

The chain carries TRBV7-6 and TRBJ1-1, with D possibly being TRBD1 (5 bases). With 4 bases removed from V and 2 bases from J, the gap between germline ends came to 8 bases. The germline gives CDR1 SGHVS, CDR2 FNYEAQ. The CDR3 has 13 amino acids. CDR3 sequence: CASSSDSNTEAFF. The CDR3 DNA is TGTGCCAGCAGCTCAGACAGCAACACTGAAGCTTTCTTT.

The CDR3 nucleotides read TGCAGCGTTTGGGACCATCTAGGGAACACCATATATTTT. Protein: CSVWDHLGNTIYF. The rearrangement joins TRBV29-1 to TRBJ1-3, with D perhaps matching TRBD1 (5 bases). The V gene's germline CDR1 is SQVTM and CDR2 ANQGSEA. Trimming left V 5 bases short and J 7 bases short, with 15 bases between. The CDR3 is 13 amino acids.

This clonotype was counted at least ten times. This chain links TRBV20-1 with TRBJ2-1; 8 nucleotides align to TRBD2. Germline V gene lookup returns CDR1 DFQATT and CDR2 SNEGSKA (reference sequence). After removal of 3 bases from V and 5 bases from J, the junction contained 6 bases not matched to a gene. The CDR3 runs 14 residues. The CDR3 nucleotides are TGCAGTGCTAGCGGGAGGGGCTTGAACAATGAGCAGTTCTTC. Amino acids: CSASGRGLNNEQFF.

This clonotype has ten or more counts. The CDR3 spells CASSPPIRDTQYF. The CDR3 bases are TGTGCCAGCAGTCCCCCCATTAGAGATACGCAGTATTTT. The rearrangement uses TRBV27 and TRBJ2-3; no clear D gene. The germline V gene encodes CDR1 MNHEY and CDR2 SMNVEV (reference sequence). The CDR3 runs to 13 residues. Trimming removed 5 bases from V and 5 bases from J, with 11 bases in between.

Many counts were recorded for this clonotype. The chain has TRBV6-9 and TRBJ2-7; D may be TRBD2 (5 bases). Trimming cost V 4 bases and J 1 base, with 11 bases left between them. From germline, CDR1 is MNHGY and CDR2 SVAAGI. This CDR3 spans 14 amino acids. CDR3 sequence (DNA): TGTGCCAGCAGTTCAAGCGGAGGATCCTACGAGCAGTACTTC. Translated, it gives CASSSSGGSYEQYF.

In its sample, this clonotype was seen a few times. The chain's CDR3 is CASSHRGGGENSGANVLTF. Written as DNA, the CDR3 is TGCGCCAGCAGCCATCGCGGGGGAGGAGAGAACTCTGGGGCCAACGTCCTGACTTTC. This chain connects TRBV4-3 to TRBJ2-6; 7 bases map to TRBD2. CDR1 LGHNA and CDR2 YSLEER come from the germline V gene. The trim removed 3 bases at V and 0 bases at J, leaving 11 bases unmatched. The CDR3 is made up of 19 amino acids.

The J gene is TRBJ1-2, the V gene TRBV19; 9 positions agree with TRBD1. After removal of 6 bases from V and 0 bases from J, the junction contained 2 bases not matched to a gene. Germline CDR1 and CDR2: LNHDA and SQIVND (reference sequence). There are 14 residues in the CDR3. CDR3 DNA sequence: TGTGCCAGTAGACAGGGGGCTGCTAACTATGGCTACACCTTC. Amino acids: CASRQGAANYGYTF.

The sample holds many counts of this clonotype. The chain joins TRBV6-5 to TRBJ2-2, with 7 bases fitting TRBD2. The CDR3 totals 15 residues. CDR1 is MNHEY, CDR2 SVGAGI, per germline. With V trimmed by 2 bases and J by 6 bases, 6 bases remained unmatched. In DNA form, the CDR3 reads TGTGCCAGCAGTTACATCCGGGGAGGGTCCGGGGAGCTGTTTTTT. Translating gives CASSYIRGGSGELFF.